One and the same sample provided the 28 T cell receptor beta chains below, sequenced in a study of blood T cell repertoires in COVID-19. Clones were read by immunoSEQ multiplex PCR, and TCRdb kept only the in-frame ones, dropping some. The data show approximately 150,000 clones, with over 85% seen just once and around 1.6% held by the top ten. The sample taken for sequencing was peripheral blood. Receptors were obtained from a human donor in a cohort sampled during active COVID-19.

V is TRBV6-5 and J is TRBJ1-1, with 8 nucleotides matching TRBD1. The CDR3 is 14 residues long. Germline trimming cut 7 bases from V and 2 bases from J; bases unmatched to any gene: 6. CDR1 MNHEY and CDR2 SVGAGI come from the germline V gene. CDR3 sequence reads: CASMTGAGNTEAFF. For the CDR3, the DNA is TGTGCCAGCATGACAGGGGCGGGAAACACTGAAGCTTTCTTT.

This clone was counted a single time. This rearrangement joins TRBV20-1 to TRBJ2-5, with 10 nucleotides matching TRBD2. The CDR3 is made up of 17 amino acids. V gave up 3 bases and J gave up 4 bases; unmatched junction bases: 14. Looked up from germline, CDR1 is DFQATT and CDR2 is SNEGSKA (reference sequence). This chain's CDR3 is CSASLPLSGGAAETQYF. The CDR3 coding sequence is TGCAGTGCTAGTCTCCCTCTAAGCGGGGGGGCTGCAGAGACCCAGTACTTC.

V gene TRBV29-1 combines with J gene TRBJ2-1, with a weak D call TRBD1 (5 bases). V lost 1 base to trimming and J lost 8 bases, with 12 bases between them. Germline V gene data show CDR1 as SQVTM and CDR2 as ANQGSEA. CDR3 length: 13 residues. CDR3 loop: CSVEAAGSDEQFF. CDR3 nucleotides: TGCAGCGTTGAAGCGGCAGGGTCGGATGAGCAGTTCTTC.

This clone came up a few times. The chain recombines TRBV5-4 with TRBJ2-2; 7 nucleotides align to TRBD1. CDR1 SGHNT and CDR2 YYREEE come from the germline V gene (reference sequence). V shed 3 bases and J 3 bases; nucleotides not matched to a gene: 5. This CDR3 region has 15 residues. The CDR3 DNA reads as TGTGCCAGCAGCTCTAGGGACAGACACACCGGGGAGCTGTTTTTT. Translation: CASSSRDRHTGELFF.

V gene TRBV11-3 combines with J gene TRBJ2-7; 7 bases agree with TRBD1. J was trimmed by 3 bases and V by 3 bases; bases with no gene match: 2. CDR3 length: 13 amino acids. Germline V lookup: CDR1 SGHNT, CDR2 YENEEA. The CDR3 sequence: CASSLGQYYEQYF. The DNA of the CDR3 is TGTGCCAGCAGCTTGGGACAGTACTACGAGCAGTACTTC.

The V gene is TRBV5-4, the J gene TRBJ1-4; no clear D gene. The CDR3 is 17 residues long. Germline assignment: CDR1 SGHNT and CDR2 YYREEE (reference sequence). V lost 0 bases, J lost 7 bases, and 19 bases lay in between. The CDR3 DNA reads as TGTGCCAGCAGCTTGGGTCGGGAAACGTCCCCAGGTGAAAAACTGTTTTTT. Protein product: CASSLGRETSPGEKLFF.

The chain couples TRBV4-2 to TRBJ1-1, with D tentatively TRBD1 (5 bases). V gave up 1 base and J gave up 8 bases, with 8 bases separating them. Germline V gene data show CDR1 as LGHNA and CDR2 as YNFKEQ. The CDR3 extends over 12 amino acids. CDR3 sequence: CASSQGGREAFF. In nucleotides, the CDR3 is TGTGCCAGCAGCCAAGGGGGCAGGGAAGCTTTCTTT.

The DNA for the CDR3 is TGCGCCAGCAGGCGCGGAGAGGGGAACACTGAAGCTTTCTTT. Its protein product is CASRRGEGNTEAFF. This chain links TRBV23-1 with TRBJ1-1, with D unclear. TRBV23-1 counts as an open reading frame of uncertain function. CDR3 length: 14 residues. Trimming stripped 6 bases from V and 1 base from J, with 12 bases between.

The chain is built from TRBV4-3 and TRBJ2-2; possible D gene TRBD1, 6 bases. Germline V lookup: CDR1 LGHNA, CDR2 YSLEER. The CDR3 is 16 residues long. Trimming removed 5 bases at V and 4 bases at J, with 17 bases between. CDR3 sequence reads: CASSLTTGSITGELFF. The CDR3 DNA is TGCGCCAGCAGCTTGACGACAGGATCTATCACCGGGGAGCTGTTTTTT.

This chain joins TRBV9 and TRBJ2-1, with a possible D match to TRBD2 (7 bases). The CDR3 has 16 residues. Looked up from germline, CDR1 is SGDLS and CDR2 is YYNGEE. The germline V and J ends were trimmed by 4 bases and 8 bases, with 22 bases remaining between them. The CDR3 region is CASSPSGGGGTDEQFF. The CDR3 DNA is TGTGCCAGCAGCCCGAGTGGGGGGGGCGGAACGGATGAGCAGTTCTTC.

This CDR3 reads CASSIAVTGELFF. CDR3 in DNA: TGTGCCAGTAGTATAGCTGTCACCGGGGAGCTGTTTTTT. The gene calls are TRBV19 and TRBJ2-2; D is unresolved. This CDR3 comprises 13 residues. The germline V gene encodes CDR1 LNHDA and CDR2 SQIVND (reference sequence). Trimming took 1 base from V and 4 from J, leaving 4 bases between them. Full variable domain (remainder filled in from reference TRBV19 and TRBJ2-2): DGGITQSPKYLFRKEGQNVTLSCEQNLNHDAMYWYRQDPGQGLRLIYYSQIVNDFQKGDIAEGYSVSREKKESFPLTVTSAQKNPTAFYLCASSIAVTGELFFGEGSRLTVL.

This clone appeared a few times. The V and J genes are TRBV4-2 and TRBJ1-1, with 7 positions matching TRBD1. J was trimmed by 1 base and V by 2 bases; bases with no gene match: 7. CDR3 length: 16 residues. CDR1 is LGHNA, CDR2 YNFKEQ, per germline. The CDR3 here is CASSQPRQGANTEAFF. CDR3 nucleotide sequence: TGTGCCAGCAGCCAACCGCGACAGGGAGCGAACACTGAAGCTTTCTTT.

Details on this clone: Because the CDR3 is missing its conserved closing phenylalanine or tryptophan, this is likely a read error. The DNA is left out, because the CDR3 cannot be placed on it with certainty; the CDR3 is given as TCRdb lists it. V and J are TRBV6-5 and TRBJ1-1; the D call in the table, TRBD1, was not verified against the DNA. CDR1 and CDR2 from the germline V gene are MNHEY and SVGAGI. The CDR3 contains 10 residues when both ends are counted. CDR3 loop: CASSKTAIMY.

This chain joins TRBV12-3 or TRBV12-4 and TRBJ2-3; no definite D call. V lost 3 bases and J 7 bases, leaving 5 bases between the germline ends. The CDR3 is made up of 11 amino acids. The CDR3 bases are TGTGCCAGCAGTTTTTTAAATACGCAGTATTTT. Translating it yields CASSFLNTQYF.

This clone has a handful of counts. The V gene is TRBV28, the J gene TRBJ1-5; D is unresolved. Germline CDR1 reads MDHEN; CDR2 reads SYDVKM. Between the trimmed V and J ends, which lost 6 bases and 11 bases, there was a span of 14 bases. The CDR3 extends over 12 amino acids. CDR3 loop: CASRTAAGTQHF. CDR3 in DNA: TGTGCCAGCAGGACGGCGGCTGGAACCCAGCATTTT.

This chain joins TRBV5-5 and TRBJ1-6, with D possibly TRBD1 on 5 matching bases. Between the trimmed V and J ends, which lost 2 bases and 7 bases, there was a span of 10 bases. The germline V gene has CDR1 SGHKS and CDR2 YYEKEE (reference sequence). This CDR3 has 14 residues. CDR3 region: CASSLSDSNSPLHF. The CDR3 DNA reads as TGTGCCAGCAGCTTAAGCGACAGCAATTCACCCCTCCACTTT.

This chain's CDR3 is CASSMPRDRGGDTQYF. CDR3 nucleotide sequence: TGTGCCAGTAGTATGCCCCGGGACAGGGGGGGAGATACGCAGTATTTT. This sequence joins TRBV19 and TRBJ2-3, with 11 bases identical to TRBD1. The J segment lost 5 bases and the V segment lost 3 bases, leaving 7 bases of the junction unmatched. CDR1 is LNHDA, CDR2 SQIVND, per germline (reference sequence). The CDR3 runs to 16 residues.

This clone was observed once. This sequence joins TRBV14 and TRBJ2-2; TRBD2 matches 7 bases. Per germline, CDR1 SGHDN and CDR2 FVKESK. The CDR3 totals 15 residues. V lost 4 bases and J lost 5; bases outside the gene matches: 7. The CDR3 bases are TGTGCCAGCAGCCCTTCAGTCGGGGGGACCGGGGAGCTGTTTTTT. Translation: CASSPSVGGTGELFF.

The CDR3 sequence is CASSQDGTGKDEAFF. CDR3 coding DNA: TGCGCCAGCAGCCAAGATGGTACGGGTAAGGATGAAGCTTTCTTT. The chain joins TRBV4-1 to TRBJ1-1; unclear D gene. The CDR3 has 15 residues. Trimming stripped 0 bases from V and 7 bases from J, with 15 bases between. Germline V gene lookup returns CDR1 MGHRA and CDR2 YSYEKL.

The rearrangement links TRBV7-3 to TRBJ2-3; TRBD2 matches at 9 bases. With 4 bases clipped from V and 4 bases from J, the junction kept 3 bases outside the gene matches. Germline V gene lookup returns CDR1 SGHTA and CDR2 FQGTGA. CDR3 length: 14 residues. This CDR3 is CASSSGGGADTQYF. In nucleotides, the CDR3 is TGTGCCAGCAGCTCCGGCGGGGGGGCAGATACGCAGTATTTT. Together with reference TRBV7-3 and TRBJ2-3, the CDR3 gives the full variable domain: GAGVSQTPSNKVTEKGKYVELRCDPISGHTALYWYRQSLGQGPEFLIYFQGTGAADDSGLPNDRFFAVRPEGSVSTLKIQRTERGDSAVYLCASSSGGGADTQYFGPGTRLTVL.

V is TRBV11-1 and J is TRBJ1-3; D gene ambiguous. The CDR3 runs to 16 residues. The germline V gene encodes CDR1 SGHAT and CDR2 FQDESV (reference sequence). Trimming stripped 3 bases from V and 0 bases from J, with 12 bases between. In DNA form, the CDR3 reads TGTGCCAGCAGCTTCGGCGGAGGCAGCTCTGGAAACACCATATATTTT. This codes for CASSFGGGSSGNTIYF.

The gene calls are TRBV2 and TRBJ2-1; 9 bases match TRBD2. Germline lookup yields CDR1 SNHLY and CDR2 FYNNEI. This CDR3 spans 15 amino acids. After removal of 7 bases from V and 5 bases from J, the junction contained 9 bases not matched to a gene. The CDR3, as DNA: TGTGCCAGCAAGGAACTTAGCGGGGGACACAATGAGCAGTTCTTC. The encoded protein is CASKELSGGHNEQFF.

A remark on this clone: The junction does not match germline at one end; this may be a read error. This sequence joins TRBV7-8 and TRBJ1-2; 9 bases align to TRBD1. The germline gives CDR1 SGHVS, CDR2 FQNEAQ. CDR3 size: 15 residues. CDR3 sequence: CASRLAGTGSQGYTF. The CDR3 DNA reads as TGTGCCAGCAGATTAGCCGGGACAGGGTCGCAAGGCTACACCTTC.

The V gene is TRBV3-1 (or the pseudogene TRBV3-2), the J gene TRBJ1-1; tentative D call: TRBD1 (6 bases). Per the germline V gene, CDR1 is LGHDT and CDR2 is YNNKEL (reference sequence). There are 17 residues in the CDR3. Deletions cut 4 bases from V and 0 bases from J, with 18 bases between. The CDR3 coding sequence is TGTGCCAGCAGCCTTACCGGGACACTGTATATGAACACTGAAGCTTTCTTT. Amino acids: CASSLTGTLYMNTEAFF.

The chain is built from TRBV9 and TRBJ2-1, with D perhaps TRBD2 (6 bases). CDR1 SGDLS and CDR2 YYNGEE come from the germline V gene. The CDR3 is made up of 15 amino acids. V gave up 0 bases and J gave up 6 bases, with 13 bases separating them. CDR3 residues: CASSVAPSAVNEQFF. CDR3 sequence (DNA): TGTGCCAGCAGCGTAGCCCCTAGCGCCGTCAATGAGCAGTTCTTC.

V usage is TRBV2 and J usage is TRBJ1-5; D possibly corresponds to TRBD1 (6 bases). Germline V gene sequence: CDR1 SNHLY, CDR2 FYNNEI. The CDR3 is made up of 15 amino acids. The V and J ends lost 4 bases and 4 bases respectively, with 14 bases between them. DNA of the CDR3: TGTGCCAGCAGTGCTAGAGGGGGTCCGAATCAGCCCCAGCATTTT. It specifies CASSARGGPNQPQHF.

This clone showed up just once. The chain links TRBV19 to TRBJ2-2, with D perhaps TRBD1 (5 bases). Germline V gene data show CDR1 as LNHDA and CDR2 as SQIVND (reference sequence). Trimming removed 9 bases from V and 3 bases from J, with 11 bases in between. CDR3 length equals 13 residues. This CDR3 is CASRTGYTGELFF. CDR3 nucleotides: TGTGCCAGCCGAACAGGCTACACCGGGGAGCTGTTTTTT.

The chain is built from TRBV18 and TRBJ2-2; tentatively, D is TRBD2 (6 bases). CDR1 and CDR2 from the germline V gene are KGHSH and LQKENI. The CDR3 contains 15 residues. V lost 5 bases to trimming and J lost 5 bases, with 15 bases between them. The CDR3 bases are TGTGCCAGCTCATCCGGGACGGCGGGGACCGGGGAGCTGTTTTTT. Translation gives CASSSGTAGTGELFF.